This paragraph reports one TCR beta chain. This clone's antigen is unknown. Base-call qualities are not available, and no considerably larger clone is one nucleotide away. The junction carries 19 bases between V and J, which are trimmed by 4 bases and 6 bases respectively. The CDR1 and CDR2 encoded by the germline V gene are SGDLS and YYNGEE. The CDR3 holds 16 amino acids from the cysteine to the phenylalanine. Of the read, only the CDR3 DNA is kept; its 48 bases are in frame from base 1. TCR beta chain sequences were generated from genomic DNA using the immunoSEQ assay. The authors' pipeline ran thus. Any CDR3 sequence that did not begin with the conserved framework cysteine at position 104 was removed by hand. To get clonality, the normalized Shannon's Diversity Index was subtracted from one, giving values from 0 (maximal diversity) to 1 (oligoclonal). Chi-squared comparison-of-proportions tests were used to check whether the frequency of the same CDR3 differed between samples, for example brain versus blood. Public clonotypes were identified through searches of immuneACCESS, and similarity to known antiviral clonotypes was evaluated with the VDJdb browser. In TCRdb, the immuneACCESS table is reduced to in-frame sequences with V and J assigned. These tables do not hold every clone; where another copy was compared, an unresolved V gene accounts for under half, and the others remain unexplained. V, J and clone size reflect that table, while D and trimming were determined from the DNA. For this sample the table gives about 64,000 clones, of which approximately 95% were detected only once. The ten top clones hold roughly 0.38% of the sample.

The data were obtained in a study of brain T cells in children with intractable seizures (dated by TCRdb to the early 2020s). Looking at the study overall: Resected brain tissue from 50 or so pediatric epilepsy surgery cases was initially screened for immune gene transcripts with a NanoString immunology panel. Of the approximately 12 selected surgery cases, pre-surgery blood was also sequenced for eight, so four had brain tissue only.

The investigation overall reported the following: Viral specificity was inferred only from CDR3 sequence similarity, and patients' HCMV serostatus was unknown. Because pre- and post-surgery blood were sequenced to different depths, clones absent from the pre-surgery sample may reflect undersampling.

The time point label corresponds to: resected brain tissue, or blood drawn just prior to surgery. The surgery cases that showed the highest brain T cell transcript signatures were chosen for TCR beta chain sequencing of brain tissue, and of blood when it was available. Patients had been treated with at least one anti-epileptic drug before surgery. TCR-sequenced patients were children with drug-resistant epilepsy due to tuberous sclerosis complex, focal cortical dysplasia, Rasmussen encephalitis or hemimegalencephaly. Blood samples were collected immediately before the epilepsy surgery. Bulk genomic DNA was isolated from unsorted brain tissue and whole blood using the Monarch genomic DNA purification kit.

The origin of this receptor is a boy younger than two with focal cortical dysplasia and intractable seizures. Here the chain combines TRBV9 and TRBJ2-2; D gene: possibly TRBD2, on 7 matching bases. The sequencing used peripheral blood, collected at surgery. The CDR3 region has the sequence CASSHKKGGRAGELFF. The nucleotides are TGTGCCAGCAGCCATAAAAAGGGGGGGCGAGCCGGGGAGCTGTTTTTT.